This TCR beta chain was identified during a study of blood T cell repertoires in COVID-19. Background on the study: PBMCs, B-cell-depleted T cells, or T cells provided the cDNA or gDNA that made up the material.

Methods used by the authors: For nucleated cells, counts were estimated from reference gene primer amplification. Profiled with immunoSEQ multiplex PCR; TCRdb holds only in-frame clones, not every one. V and J calls and clone size are given by that table; D and trimming were obtained from the DNA. The sample consists of about 260,000 clones, about 91% of them appearing once. Enrolment of Seattle patients took place during active infection, and they were followed longitudinally. Trimming cost V 6 bases and J 7 bases; bases outside gene matches: 8. Per germline, CDR1 MDHEN and CDR2 SYDVKM. The CDR3 is 13 residues long.

Material: peripheral blood. V gene TRBV28 combines with J gene TRBJ1-2, with 7 nucleotides matching TRBD1. This clonotype was sampled from a person aged 18 to 29 with COVID-19, enrolled during active disease. DNA for the CDR3: TGTGCCAGCAGCCCCTCGGCAGGGGGTGGCTACACCTTC. Translation: CASSPSAGGGYTF.